This record looks at one T cell receptor beta chain sequence and its context. Generated by immunoSEQ multiplex PCR, the TCRdb table keeps only in-frame clones and is missing some. Among about 80,000 clones, roughly 94% were seen once, and the ten largest hold 0.38%. The sample is drawn from a study of technical replicates of blood from four donors. V lost 4 bases and J lost 4; bases outside the gene matches: 7. Germline assignment: CDR1 MDHEN and CDR2 SYDVKM. CDR3 length: 14 amino acids. The sequencing input was T cells isolated from PBMCs. This receptor was identified in a human donor in good health. The V and J genes are TRBV28 and TRBJ2-7; 7 bases align to TRBD1. CDR3 residues: CASSSGQDPYEQYF. The CDR3 bases are TGTGCCAGCAGTTCAGGACAGGACCCATACGAGCAGTACTTC.